The TCR beta chain under discussion was sequenced for a study of quantifying T cell responses using KT2 cells. Study context: cDNA was made from DNase-treated RNA using alpha and beta constant primers.

Each cDNA got a UMI-containing oligo ligated at its 3' end. First-round PCR used around 4 cycles and beta primers RC1.1 and RC1.2 covering TRBC1 and TRBC2. MiXCR was run by TCRdb on the UMI-ligation and nested PCR reads, yielding one entry per CDR3 protein. The sample yields tens of thousands of distinct CDR3 sequences, 10% seen once. The sample is PBMC spiked with counted cells of clone KT2. This clonotype was recorded a few times. The target antigen is unknown. Regarding the study as a whole: Very high KT2 spike-in numbers caused saturation in KT2 sequence detection.

With 3 bases removed from V and 5 bases from J, the gap between germline ends came to 13 bases. The CDR3 has 14 residues. CDR1 and CDR2 (germline): SGHTA, FQGNSA. The sequencing input was PBMCs spiked with cells of the T cell clone KT2. This clonotype originated in a human donor. The chain combines TRBV7-2 with TRBJ2-5; tentative D call: TRBD1 (5 bases). CDR3: CASSLGRKGETQYF. In nucleotides, the CDR3 is TGTGCCAGCAGCTTGGGCAGAAAGGGGGAGACCCAGTACTTC.